The 24 T cell receptor beta chains listed next were all sequenced from one sample in a study of breast tumors, draining lymph nodes, adjacent tissues. One entry per CDR3 protein results from TCRdb running MiXCR on the multiplex PCR reads. The data show some 150,000 distinct CDR3 sequences, approximately 20% seen once. Samples came from axillary lymph nodes draining the breast cancer. The specimen sequenced was axillary lymph node tissue. The receptors were sampled from a female donor with breast cancer. Some clones in this sample may be carry-over from other donors' samples.

In this sample, this clonotype turned up many times. This chain joins TRBV6-2 or TRBV6-3 and TRBJ2-5; 7 bases match TRBD2. The V and J ends lost 2 bases and 9 bases, in that order; junction bases with no gene match: 12. CDR1 MNHEY and CDR2 SVGEGT come from the germline V gene. The CDR3 totals 15 residues. CDR3 DNA sequence: TGTGCCAGCAGTTACAGGCTAGCGGTACCCGGGGCCCAGTACTTC. It translates to CASSYRLAVPGAQYF.

This clonotype was detected ten times or more. The CDR3 spells CASSLFWGGGSPSYNEQFF. The CDR3 nucleotides read TGCGCCAGCAGCTTGTTCTGGGGGGGCGGGAGCCCTTCCTACAATGAGCAGTTCTTC. The chain has TRBV5-1 and TRBJ2-1; tentative D call: TRBD2 (7 bases). The CDR3 spans 19 residues. In germline, CDR1 is SGHRS, CDR2 YFSETQ. The V end was cut by 1 base, the J end by 1 base, with 21 bases between.

As regards this clonotype: This sequence may be a read error, since a much larger clone differs from it by one base. The rearrangement links TRBV6-5 to TRBJ2-1; D call uncertain. The CDR3 runs to 15 residues. With 2 bases removed from V and 0 bases from J, the gap between germline ends came to 8 bases. CDR1 and CDR2 from the germline V gene are MNHEY and SVGAGI. CDR3 DNA sequence: TGTGCCAGCAGTTACGTGAGAGGCTCCTACAATGAGCAGTTCTTC. Amino acid sequence: CASSYVRGSYNEQFF.

For this clonotype: A much larger clone lies one base from this, so it may be a read error. The rearrangement uses TRBV5-1 and TRBJ2-7, with D maybe TRBD1 (6 bases). Germline values: CDR1 SGHRS, CDR2 YFSETQ. The CDR3 runs to 15 residues. Trimming cost V 1 base and J 5 bases, with 16 bases left between them. The CDR3 protein is CASSLLGQGIHEQYF. The CDR3 nucleotides are TGCGCCAGCAGCTTGTTAGGGCAGGGGATACACGAGCAGTACTTC.

Ten or more counts support this clonotype. The chain uses TRBV19 and TRBJ2-7, with TRBD2 matching over 12 bases. Trimming removed 5 bases from V and 3 bases from J; junction bases left unmatched: 11. Germline loops: CDR1 LNHDA, CDR2 SQIVND (reference sequence). This CDR3 has 17 amino acids. The CDR3 DNA is TGTGCCAGTAGTTTCTTCCCCGGACTAGCGGGACACTACGAGCAGTACTTC. Translated, it gives CASSFFPGLAGHYEQYF.

This clonotype was seen ten or more times. The chain carries TRBV27 and TRBJ2-5; 9 bases match TRBD1. Germline-derived CDR1 and CDR2 are MNHEY and SMNVEV (reference sequence). CDR3 length equals 13 residues. Trimming cost V 8 bases and J 6 bases; bases outside gene matches: 7. The CDR3 loop is CASSRDREKTQYF. CDR3 nucleotides: TGTGCCAGCTCAAGGGACAGGGAAAAGACCCAGTACTTC.

Concerning this clonotype itself: A much larger clonotype is one base distant, so this may be a read error. The chain has TRBV2 and TRBJ2-2; D perhaps matches TRBD1 (6 bases). The germline V gene has CDR1 SNHLY and CDR2 FYNNEI. The CDR3 runs to 15 residues. The DNA of the CDR3 is TGTGCCGGCAGTGAAATAGGGGGTACGGGCGGGGAGCTGTTTTTT. This sequence encodes CAGSEIGGTGGELFF.

This clonotype was seen at least ten times. The chain joins TRBV7-9 to TRBJ2-7, with TRBD2 identical over 9 bases. There are 14 residues in the CDR3. V shed 8 bases, J shed 3 bases, and the junction held 8 bases outside the gene matches. CDR1 is SEHNR and CDR2 is FQNEAQ in the germline V gene (reference sequence). CDR3 residues: CASGRGGAYYEQYF. In DNA, the CDR3 is TGTGCCAGCGGACGCGGGGGGGCCTACTACGAGCAGTACTTC.

This clonotype has ten or more counts. J is TRBJ2-1 and V is TRBV27; TRBD2 matches 9 bases. V was clipped by 4 bases and J by 3 bases; unmatched bases: 7. The CDR3 totals 16 residues. CDR1 is MNHEY and CDR2 is SMNVEV in the germline V gene (reference sequence). CDR3 in amino acids: CASSSLPSGIYNEQFF. In DNA form, the CDR3 reads TGTGCCAGCAGTTCCCTCCCTAGCGGGATCTACAATGAGCAGTTCTTC.

This chain uses TRBV7-2 with TRBJ2-1; D unresolved. CDR1 SGHTA and CDR2 FQGNSA come from the germline V gene. The V end lost 0 bases, the J end lost 8 bases, and 8 bases lay between the germline ends. The CDR3 contains 13 residues. The CDR3 sequence is CASSLAGWDEQFF. The CDR3 nucleotides read TGTGCCAGCAGCTTAGCCGGGTGGGATGAGCAGTTCTTC.

The table lists this clonotype with many counts. The CDR3 spells CAWGGGQGNYGYTF. CDR3 nucleotides: TGTGCCTGGGGCGGGGGACAGGGAAACTATGGCTACACCTTC. The rearrangement uses TRBV30 and TRBJ1-2; 9 bases agree with TRBD1. Trimming at V came to 5 bases and at J to 2 bases, leaving 6 bases not matched to a gene. In germline, CDR1 is GTSNPN, CDR2 SVGIG (reference sequence). The CDR3 consists of 14 residues.

As concerns this clonotype: Being one base from a much bigger clone, this may be a read error. The V call is TRBV20-1, the J call TRBJ1-2; TRBD1 matches at 8 bases. In germline, CDR1 is DFQATT, CDR2 SNEGSKA (reference sequence). V shed 3 bases, J shed 4 bases, and the junction held 4 bases outside the gene matches. The CDR3 extends over 13 amino acids. DNA of the CDR3: TGCAGTGCTAGCAGGGGGCGCAGCTATGGCTACACCTTC. Translation: CSASRGRSYGYTF.

This clonotype was seen ten or more times. The chain carries TRBV9 and TRBJ2-7, with D possibly being TRBD2 (7 bases). Germline V CDR1 and CDR2: SGDLS, YYNGEE. The CDR3 runs to 15 residues. V was cut by 0 bases and J by 5 bases, with 15 bases left in between. CDR3 sequence: CASSVVEGGRNEQYF. CDR3 DNA sequence: TGTGCCAGCAGCGTAGTGGAGGGGGGGCGAAACGAGCAGTACTTC.

This clonotype was seen ten or more times. The chain combines TRBV5-6 with TRBJ1-2, with no clear D. V was cut by 1 base and J by 0 bases, with 10 bases left in between. From germline, CDR1 is SGHDT and CDR2 YYEEEE. The CDR3 runs 15 residues. The chain's CDR3 is CASSLPGSSNYGYTF. DNA of the CDR3: TGTGCCAGCAGCTTGCCTGGGAGTTCTAACTATGGCTACACCTTC.

This clonotype was detected many times. This sequence joins TRBV19 and TRBJ2-2, with a possible D match to TRBD2 (6 bases). Germline V CDR1 and CDR2: LNHDA, SQIVND (reference sequence). Trimming cost V 5 bases and J 4 bases, with 11 bases left between them. This CDR3 contains 14 residues. In DNA form, the CDR3 reads TGTGCCAGTAGTCTACGGGAGAGCACCGGGGAGCTGTTTTTT. It is translated as CASSLRESTGELFF.

At least ten counts were recorded for this clonotype. This chain joins TRBV11-2 and TRBJ1-2; tentative D call: TRBD1 (6 bases). CDR1 SGHAT and CDR2 FQNNGV come from the germline V gene. This CDR3 has 13 residues. V was pared by 5 bases and J by 4 bases, with 11 bases between. CDR3 in DNA: TGTGCCAGCAGCGCCGGACAGACCTATGGCTACACCTTC. Protein product: CASSAGQTYGYTF.

This clonotype was detected many times. The V gene is TRBV19, the J gene TRBJ2-3; D tentatively reads TRBD1 or TRBD2 (5 bases each). Germline V lookup: CDR1 LNHDA, CDR2 SQIVND (reference sequence). The CDR3 loop spans 14 amino acids. Trimming removed 7 bases at V and 2 bases at J, with 13 bases between. CDR3 bases: TGTGCCAGTACTGGGGGACGGGTCACAGATACGCAGTATTTT. Translated: CASTGGRVTDTQYF.

This clonotype was observed at least ten times. Here the CDR3 reads CASSGRVETQYF. CDR3 bases: TGTGCCAGTAGTGGTAGAGTCGAGACCCAGTACTTC. The V and J genes are TRBV19 and TRBJ2-5; D not resolved. This CDR3 comprises 12 residues. V lost 5 bases, J lost 5 bases, and 9 bases lay in between. CDR1 is LNHDA, CDR2 SQIVND, per germline (reference sequence).

This clonotype was found many times. The chain links TRBV7-2 to TRBJ2-1, with TRBD2 matching 10 bases. CDR1 SGHTA and CDR2 FQGNSA come from the germline V gene. The CDR3 has 14 amino acids. Trimming took 5 bases from V and 7 from J; bases not matched to a gene: 5. CDR3 bases: TGTGCCAGCAGCCCGGGACTAGCGATAAATGAGCAGTTCTTC. Encoded protein: CASSPGLAINEQFF.

This clonotype was seen repeatedly, ten times or more. The rearrangement uses TRBV10-3 and TRBJ2-7; perhaps D is TRBD1 or TRBD2 (5 bases each). The ends were cut back, 0 bases at V and 7 bases at J, with 13 bases in the middle. CDR3 length: 14 amino acids. Per the germline V gene, CDR1 is ENHRY and CDR2 is SYGVKD. The chain's CDR3 is CAISESRGAEEQYF. In nucleotides, the CDR3 is TGTGCCATCAGTGAGTCGAGAGGGGCTGAGGAGCAGTACTTC.

A few counts support this clonotype. V gene TRBV6-1 combines with J gene TRBJ1-4; 8 nucleotides agree with TRBD1. This CDR3 spans 15 amino acids. Germline CDR1 reads MNHNS; CDR2 reads SASEGT. V lost 3 bases to trimming and J lost 7 bases; unmatched junction nucleotides: 7. CDR3 sequence (DNA): TGTGCCAGCAGTGACTCCACAGGGGGACGTGAAAAACTGTTTTTT. The encoded protein is CASSDSTGGREKLFF.

This clonotype has a count of ten or more. This chain joins TRBV3-1 and TRBJ1-6; tentative D call: TRBD1 (6 bases). Between the trimmed V and J ends, which lost 5 bases and 7 bases, there was a span of 12 bases. The CDR3 covers 14 residues. Per germline, CDR1 LGHDT and CDR2 YNNKEL (reference sequence). The CDR3 here is CASSEQGGNSPLHF. The CDR3 nucleotides are TGTGCCAGCAGCGAACAAGGGGGGAATTCACCCCTCCACTTT.

At least ten counts were recorded for this clonotype. This chain links TRBV7-8 with TRBJ2-3; D unclear. The germline gives CDR1 SGHVS, CDR2 FQNEAQ. Between the trimmed V and J ends, which lost 3 bases and 2 bases, there was a span of 9 bases. The CDR3 has 14 amino acids. CDR3 region: CASSLGFVTDTQYF. The DNA of the CDR3 is TGTGCCAGCAGCTTGGGATTTGTCACAGATACGCAGTATTTT. The variable domain in full, with the rest retrieved from reference TRBV7-8 and TRBJ2-3, is GAGVSQSPRYKVAKRGQDVALRCDPISGHVSLFWYQQALGQGPEFLTYFQNEAQLDKSGLPSDRFFAERPEGSVSTLKIQRTQQEDSAVYLCASSLGFVTDTQYFGPGTRLTVL.

This clonotype was counted ten times or more. V is TRBV6-6 and J is TRBJ2-1; TRBD1 aligns across 9 bases. This CDR3 has 15 amino acids. Germline loops: CDR1 MNHNY, CDR2 SVGAGI (reference sequence). Trimming cost V 6 bases and J 7 bases; bases outside gene matches: 10. The chain's CDR3 is CASSQGWGQGNEQFF. The DNA of the CDR3 is TGTGCCAGCAGCCAGGGGTGGGGACAGGGAAATGAGCAGTTCTTC.